This T cell receptor (beta chain) comes out of a study of blood T cell repertoires in COVID-19. Libraries were prepared by immunoSEQ multiplex PCR; TCRdb keeps only in-frame clonotypes and omits some of them. The profile covers roughly 220,000 clones, with 86% appearing a single time and 3.5% to 4% taken by the ten largest. CDR3 length: 14 residues. With 0 bases removed from V and 2 bases from J, the gap between germline ends came to 8 bases. Germline V gene lookup returns CDR1 LNHNV and CDR2 YYDKDF (reference sequence). The chain employs TRBV15 and TRBJ2-7; no reliable D call. This sequence was found in a woman in her 40s with acute COVID-19. The sequencing sample was made of PBMCs or T cells enriched from blood (not recorded which). The CDR3 bases are TGTGCCACCAGCAGAGATACAGTTACCTACGAGCAGTACTTC. Translated, it gives CATSRDTVTYEQYF. Variable domain in full (rest from reference TRBV15 and TRBJ2-7): DAMVIQNPRYQVTQFGKPVTLSCSQTLNHNVMYWYQQKSSQAPKLLFHYYDKDFNNEADTPDNFQSRRPNTSFCFLDIRSPGLGDTAMYLCATSRDTVTYEQYFGPGTRLTVT.